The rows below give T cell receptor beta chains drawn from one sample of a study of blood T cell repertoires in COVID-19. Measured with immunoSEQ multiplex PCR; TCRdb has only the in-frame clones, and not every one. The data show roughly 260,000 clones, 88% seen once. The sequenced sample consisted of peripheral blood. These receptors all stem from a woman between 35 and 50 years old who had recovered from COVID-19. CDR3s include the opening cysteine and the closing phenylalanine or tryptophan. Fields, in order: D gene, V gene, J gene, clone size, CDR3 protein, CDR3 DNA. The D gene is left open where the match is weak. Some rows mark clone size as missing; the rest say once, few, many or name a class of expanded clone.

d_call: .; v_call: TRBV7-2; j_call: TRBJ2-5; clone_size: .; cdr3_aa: CASGTYGSQETQYF; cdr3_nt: TGTGCCAGTGGGACTTACGGGTCGCAAGAGACCCAGTACTTC
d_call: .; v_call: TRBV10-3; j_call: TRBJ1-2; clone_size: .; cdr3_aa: CAISRQGYGYTF; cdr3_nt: TGTGCCATCAGTAGGCAGGGCTATGGCTACACCTTC
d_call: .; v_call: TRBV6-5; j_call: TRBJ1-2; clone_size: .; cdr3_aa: CASSYGTDKYGYTF; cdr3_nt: TGTGCCAGCAGTTATGGTACAGATAAATATGGCTACACCTTC
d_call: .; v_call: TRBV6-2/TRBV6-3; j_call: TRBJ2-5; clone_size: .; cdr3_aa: CASSLYQETQYF; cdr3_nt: TGTGCCAGCAGTCTGTATCAAGAGACCCAGTACTTC
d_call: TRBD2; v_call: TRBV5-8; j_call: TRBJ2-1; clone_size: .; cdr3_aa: CASSLGLARDEQFF; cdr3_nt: TGTGCCAGCAGCTTGGGACTAGCGCGCGATGAGCAGTTCTTC
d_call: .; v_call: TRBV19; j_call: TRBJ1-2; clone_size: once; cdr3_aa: CASSIDSFYGYTF; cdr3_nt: TGTGCCAGTAGTATAGATAGCTTTTATGGCTACACCTTC
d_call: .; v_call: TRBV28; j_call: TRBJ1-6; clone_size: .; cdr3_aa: CASRSTGPYNSPLHF; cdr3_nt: TGTGCCAGCAGATCGACAGGACCCTATAATTCACCCCTCCACTTT
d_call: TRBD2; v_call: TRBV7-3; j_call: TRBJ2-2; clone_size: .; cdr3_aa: CASSLFGSGRNTGELFF; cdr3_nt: TGTGCCAGCAGCTTATTCGGAAGCGGGAGAAACACCGGGGAGCTGTTTTTT
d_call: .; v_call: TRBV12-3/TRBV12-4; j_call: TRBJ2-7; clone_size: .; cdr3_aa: CASSLRSSYEQYF; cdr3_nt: TGTGCCAGCAGTTTACGCAGCTCCTACGAGCAGTACTTC
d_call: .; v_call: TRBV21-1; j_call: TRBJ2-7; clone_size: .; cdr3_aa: CASSPNRQSYEQYF; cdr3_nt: TGTGCCAGCAGCCCTAACAGGCAATCCTACGAGCAGTACTTC
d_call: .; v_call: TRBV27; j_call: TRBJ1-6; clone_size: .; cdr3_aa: CASSLDSSYNSPLHF; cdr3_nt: TGTGCCAGCAGTTTGGACAGCTCCTATAATTCACCCCTCCACTTT
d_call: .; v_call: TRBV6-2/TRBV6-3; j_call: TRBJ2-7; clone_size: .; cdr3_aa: CASSYFRSSSYEQYF; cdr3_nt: TGTGCCAGCAGTTACTTTAGGAGTAGCTCCTACGAGCAGTACTTC
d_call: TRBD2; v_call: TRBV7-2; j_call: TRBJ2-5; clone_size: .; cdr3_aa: CASSLGRGAETQYF; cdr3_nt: TGTGCCAGCAGCTTGGGGAGGGGCGCGGAGACCCAGTACTTC
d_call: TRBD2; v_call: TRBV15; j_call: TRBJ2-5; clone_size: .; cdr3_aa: CATSRRLAETQYF; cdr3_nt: TGTGCCACCAGCAGGAGACTAGCTGAGACCCAGTACTTC
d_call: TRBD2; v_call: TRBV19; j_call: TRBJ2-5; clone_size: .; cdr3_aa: CASRLKPTSGGPETQYF; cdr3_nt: TGTGCCAGTAGACTCAAGCCCACTAGCGGGGGACCCGAGACCCAGTACTTC
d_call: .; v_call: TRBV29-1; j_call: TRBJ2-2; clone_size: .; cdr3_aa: CSVGQEYTGELFF; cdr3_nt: TGCAGCGTTGGACAGGAGTACACCGGGGAGCTGTTTTTT
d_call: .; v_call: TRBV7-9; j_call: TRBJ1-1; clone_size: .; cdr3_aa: CASSLVRADKAFF; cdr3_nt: TGTGCCAGCAGCTTAGTTCGAGCAGACAAAGCTTTCTTT
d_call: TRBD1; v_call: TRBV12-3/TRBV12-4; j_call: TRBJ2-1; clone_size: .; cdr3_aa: CASSSGQAREQFF; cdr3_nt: TGTGCCAGCAGTTCGGGACAGGCTCGTGAGCAGTTCTTC
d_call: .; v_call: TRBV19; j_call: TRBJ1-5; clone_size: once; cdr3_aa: CASTMQDNQPQHF; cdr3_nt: TGTGCCAGTACGATGCAGGACAACCAGCCCCAGCATTTT
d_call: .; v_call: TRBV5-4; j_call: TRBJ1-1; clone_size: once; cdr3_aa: CASSLDPGAEAFF; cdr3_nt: TGTGCCAGCAGCCTGGACCCGGGGGCTGAAGCTTTCTTT
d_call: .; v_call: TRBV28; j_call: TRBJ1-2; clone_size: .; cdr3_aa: CASSPADSYYGYTF; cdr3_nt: TGTGCCAGCAGCCCTGCGGACAGCTACTATGGCTACACCTTC
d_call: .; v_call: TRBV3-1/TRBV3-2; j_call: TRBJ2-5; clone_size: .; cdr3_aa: CASSQAGVETQYF; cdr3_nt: TGTGCCAGCAGCCAAGCGGGGGTCGAGACCCAGTACTTC
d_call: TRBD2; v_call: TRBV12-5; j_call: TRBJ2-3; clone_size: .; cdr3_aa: CASGLVGTSQYTGADTQYF; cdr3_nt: TGTGCTAGTGGTTTGGTAGGGACTAGTCAATACACGGGCGCGGATACGCAGTATTTT
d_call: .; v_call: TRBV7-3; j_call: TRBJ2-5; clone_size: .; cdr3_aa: CASSAAQGLAETQYF; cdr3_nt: TGTGCCAGCAGCGCTGCCCAGGGGCTCGCAGAGACCCAGTACTTC
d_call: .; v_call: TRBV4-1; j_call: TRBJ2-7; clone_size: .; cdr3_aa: CASSQDVQGGSYEQYF; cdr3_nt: TGCGCCAGCAGCCAAGATGTCCAGGGGGGCTCCTACGAGCAGTACTTC
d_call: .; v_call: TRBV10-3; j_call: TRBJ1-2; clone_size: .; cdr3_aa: CAISDKGGAASYGYTF; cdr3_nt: TGTGCCATCAGTGATAAGGGAGGGGCAGCAAGCTATGGCTACACCTTC
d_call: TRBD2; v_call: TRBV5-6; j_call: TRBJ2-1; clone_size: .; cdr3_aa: CASSPAWRELAYNEQFF; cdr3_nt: TGTGCCAGCAGCCCTGCGTGGCGGGAGTTAGCCTACAATGAGCAGTTCTTC
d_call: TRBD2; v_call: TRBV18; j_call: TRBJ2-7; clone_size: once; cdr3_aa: CASSHSGRNEQYF; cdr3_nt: TGTGCCAGCTCACATAGCGGGAGAAACGAGCAGTACTTC
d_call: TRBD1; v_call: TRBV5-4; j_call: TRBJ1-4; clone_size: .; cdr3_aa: CASSVQTGYSEKLFF; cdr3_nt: TGTGCCAGCAGCGTGCAGACAGGGTACTCAGAAAAACTGTTTTTT
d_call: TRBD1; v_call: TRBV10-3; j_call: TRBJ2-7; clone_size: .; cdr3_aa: CAMTGDEQYF; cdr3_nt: TGTGCCATGACAGGGGACGAGCAGTACTTC
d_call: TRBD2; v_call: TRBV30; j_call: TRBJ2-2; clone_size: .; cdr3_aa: CAWQTSGVTGELFF; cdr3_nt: TGTGCCTGGCAGACTAGCGGGGTCACCGGGGAGCTGTTTTTT
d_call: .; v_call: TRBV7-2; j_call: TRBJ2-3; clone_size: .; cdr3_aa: CASSLNFLTSSTDTQYF; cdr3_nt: TGTGCCAGCAGCCTCAACTTCCTAACGTCTAGCACAGATACGCAGTATTTT
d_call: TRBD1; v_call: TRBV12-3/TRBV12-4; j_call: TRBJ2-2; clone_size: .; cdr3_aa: CASSRQGNGELFF; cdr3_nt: TGTGCCAGCAGTCGACAGGGAAACGGGGAGCTGTTTTTT
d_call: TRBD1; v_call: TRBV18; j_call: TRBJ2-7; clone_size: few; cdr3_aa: CASSPPAGGQSYEQYF; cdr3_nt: TGTGCCAGCTCACCACCGGCAGGGGGACAGTCCTACGAGCAGTACTTC
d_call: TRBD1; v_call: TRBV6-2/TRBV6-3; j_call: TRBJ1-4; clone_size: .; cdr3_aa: CASSQQGAREKLFF; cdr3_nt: TGTGCCAGCAGTCAACAGGGGGCCCGGGAAAAACTGTTTTTT